These 11 T cell receptor beta chains were sequenced from one sample in a study of T cell repertoires in cytomegalovirus infection. In TCRdb, the reads were re-called with MiXCR into one record per CDR3 protein. The table lists approximately 750,000 distinct CDR3 sequences, roughly 35% of them singletons, with more than 2.5% in the top ten. Material: PBMCs. These receptors were collected from a human donor in good health (CMV status not recorded). Some clones in this sample may be carry-over from other donors' samples.

A word on this clonotype: An end of the junction differs from the germline gene, which may be a read error. The V gene is TRBV25-1, the J gene TRBJ1-1; D remains unclear. The CDR3 loop spans 13 amino acids. Germline lookup yields CDR1 MGHDK and CDR2 SYGVNS. CDR3 nucleotides: TGTGCCAGCAGTGAAGTGGGCCACCTCGAAGCGTTCTTT. Protein: CASSEVGHLEAFF.

This clonotype has a handful of counts. As DNA, the CDR3 is TGTGCCAGCAGCCCCATAGGGACTAGCATCGACGAGCAGTACTTC. Protein: CASSPIGTSIDEQYF. The chain couples TRBV7-6 to TRBJ2-7, with TRBD2 matching over 9 bases. The CDR3 totals 15 residues. V dropped 5 bases and J dropped 5; count of bases not matched to a gene: 10. Germline CDR1 SGHVS, CDR2 FNYEAQ.

The chain has TRBV27 and TRBJ2-7; no clear D gene. The CDR3 has 13 amino acids. CDR1 MNHEY and CDR2 SMNVEV come from the germline V gene (reference sequence). V was clipped by 0 bases and J by 2 bases, with 5 bases between them. The CDR3, as DNA: TGTGCCAGCAGTTTATCACCCACCTACGAGCAGTACTTC. Translating gives CASSLSPTYEQYF.

This clonotype was found a few times. CDR3 DNA sequence: TGTGCCAGCAGCTTAGCCCCTGTACCCCAAGAGACCCAGTACTTC. Translated: CASSLAPVPQETQYF. This chain uses TRBV7-9 with TRBJ2-5; D remains unclear. This CDR3 is built from 15 residues. The germline gives CDR1 SEHNR, CDR2 FQNEAQ (reference sequence). Trimming removed 0 bases at V and 1 base at J, with 9 bases between.

This clonotype was recorded a few times. The chain couples TRBV5-6 to TRBJ1-1; D remains ambiguous. The germline V gene encodes CDR1 SGHDT and CDR2 YYEEEE. V lost 2 bases, J lost 7 bases, and 12 bases lay in between. This CDR3 has 13 amino acids. As DNA, the CDR3 is TGTGCCAGCAGCTTCGGGGATTTAAATGAAGCTTTCTTT. Translating gives CASSFGDLNEAFF.

This clonotype has a single count. The rearrangement links TRBV5-1 to TRBJ2-3, with D perhaps being TRBD1 or TRBD2 (5 bases each). The CDR3 runs 16 residues. Germline values: CDR1 SGHRS, CDR2 YFSETQ. Between the trimmed V and J ends, which lost 3 bases and 6 bases, there was a span of 20 bases. CDR3 DNA: TGCGCCAGCAGCTGGGGCCGGGGCTCTAGAGGGGATACGCAGTATTTT. Protein sequence: CASSWGRGSRGDTQYF.

In its sample, this clonotype was seen once. V gene TRBV14 combines with J gene TRBJ2-5, with 9 positions matching TRBD2. Trimming removed 4 bases from V and 2 bases from J; junction bases left unmatched: 5. CDR3 length: 15 amino acids. CDR1 is SGHDN, CDR2 FVKESK, per germline. The CDR3 bases are TGTGCCAGCAGCCTCAGACTAGCGGAACAAGAGACCCAGTACTTC. This translates into CASSLRLAEQETQYF.

CDR3 bases: TGTGCCAGCAGTGAGAGGGGGTTCCAGCCCCAGCATTTT. It is translated as CASSERGFQPQHF. The chain has TRBV2 and TRBJ1-5, with D tentatively TRBD1 (6 bases). The CDR3 spans 13 residues. Germline-derived CDR1 and CDR2 are SNHLY and FYNNEI. Trimming pared 3 bases from V and 7 bases from J, leaving 10 bases between.

The sample holds many counts of this clonotype. V and J are TRBV20-1 and TRBJ2-7; maybe TRBD2 (6 bases). Looked up from germline, CDR1 is DFQATT and CDR2 is SNEGSKA (reference sequence). Trimming removed 1 base from V and 0 bases from J, with 13 bases in between. The CDR3 length is 15 residues. CDR3 amino acids: CSARGGVRSSYEQYF. Here the CDR3 DNA reads TGCAGTGCTAGAGGCGGGGTCCGATCCTCCTACGAGCAGTACTTC.

This chain connects TRBV9 to TRBJ2-1, with 8 bases fitting TRBD2. Germline CDR1 and CDR2: SGDLS and YYNGEE. V lost 3 bases, J lost 9 bases, and 8 bases stayed unmatched. The CDR3 length is 14 residues. The CDR3 region is CASSAKGAGGEQFF. Written as DNA, the CDR3 is TGTGCCAGCAGCGCTAAAGGGGCGGGGGGTGAGCAGTTCTTC.

J is TRBJ2-5 and V is TRBV20-1, with 11 nucleotides matching TRBD2. CDR1 and CDR2 (germline): DFQATT, SNEGSKA (reference sequence). The CDR3 runs 14 residues. J lost 4 bases, V lost 3 bases, and 4 bases had no gene match. The CDR3 reads CSARALAGGETQYF. Written as DNA, the CDR3 is TGCAGTGCTAGGGCCCTAGCGGGGGGAGAGACCCAGTACTTC.